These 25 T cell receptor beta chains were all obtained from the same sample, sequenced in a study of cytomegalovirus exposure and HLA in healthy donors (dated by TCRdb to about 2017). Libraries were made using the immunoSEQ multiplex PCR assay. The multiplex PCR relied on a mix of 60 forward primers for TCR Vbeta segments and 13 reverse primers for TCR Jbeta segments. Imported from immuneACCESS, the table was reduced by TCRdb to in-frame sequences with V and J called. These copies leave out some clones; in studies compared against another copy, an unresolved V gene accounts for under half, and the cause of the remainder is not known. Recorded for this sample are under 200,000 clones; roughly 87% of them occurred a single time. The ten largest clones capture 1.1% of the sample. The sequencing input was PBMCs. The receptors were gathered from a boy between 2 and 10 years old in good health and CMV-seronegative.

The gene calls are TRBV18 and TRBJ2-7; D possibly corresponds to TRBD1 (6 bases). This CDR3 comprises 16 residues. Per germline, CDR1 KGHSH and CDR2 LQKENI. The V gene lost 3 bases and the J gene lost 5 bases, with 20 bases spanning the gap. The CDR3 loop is CASSPTGGVRGNEQYF. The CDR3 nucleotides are TGTGCCAGCTCACCGACGGGTGGGGTCAGGGGCAACGAGCAGTACTTC.

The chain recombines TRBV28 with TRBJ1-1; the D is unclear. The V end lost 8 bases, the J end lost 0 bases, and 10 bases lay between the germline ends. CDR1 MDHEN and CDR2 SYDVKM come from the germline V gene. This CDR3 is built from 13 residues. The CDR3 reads CASHFSLNTEAFF. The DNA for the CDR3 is TGTGCCAGCCACTTTTCGTTGAACACTGAAGCTTTCTTT.

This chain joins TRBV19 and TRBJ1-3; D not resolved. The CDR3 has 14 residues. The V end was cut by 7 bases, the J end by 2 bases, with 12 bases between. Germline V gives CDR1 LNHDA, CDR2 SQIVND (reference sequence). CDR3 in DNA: TGTGCCAGTAAGGAGGCGAACCCTGGAAACACCATATATTTT. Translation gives CASKEANPGNTIYF.

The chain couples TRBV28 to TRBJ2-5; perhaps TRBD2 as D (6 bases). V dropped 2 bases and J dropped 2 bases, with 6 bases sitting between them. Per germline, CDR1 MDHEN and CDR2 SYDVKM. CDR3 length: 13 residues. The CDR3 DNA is TGTGCCAGCAGTTTAGGGGGGCAAGAGACCCAGTACTTC. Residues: CASSLGGQETQYF.

The CDR3 DNA reads TGTGCCAGCAGCCACAGAAACACTGAAGCTTTCTTT. Translating gives CASSHRNTEAFF. The V gene is TRBV6-4, the J gene TRBJ1-1; the D is unclear. This CDR3 spans 12 amino acids. CDR1 is MRHNA, CDR2 SNTAGT, per germline. V lost 6 bases and J lost 2, with 7 bases in between.

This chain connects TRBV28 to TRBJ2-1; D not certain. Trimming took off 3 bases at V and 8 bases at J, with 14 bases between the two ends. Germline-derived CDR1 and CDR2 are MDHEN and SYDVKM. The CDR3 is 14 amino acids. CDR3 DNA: TGTGCCAGCAGTTTCTGGCGACCCAGCGATGAGCAGTTCTTC. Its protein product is CASSFWRPSDEQFF.

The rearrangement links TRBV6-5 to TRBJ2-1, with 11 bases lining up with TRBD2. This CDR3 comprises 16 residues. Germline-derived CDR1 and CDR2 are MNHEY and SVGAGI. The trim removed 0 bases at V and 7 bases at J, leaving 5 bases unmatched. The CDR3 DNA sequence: TGTGCCAGCAGTTACTCGCCGGGACTAGCGGCTAATGAGCAGTTCTTC. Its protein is CASSYSPGLAANEQFF.

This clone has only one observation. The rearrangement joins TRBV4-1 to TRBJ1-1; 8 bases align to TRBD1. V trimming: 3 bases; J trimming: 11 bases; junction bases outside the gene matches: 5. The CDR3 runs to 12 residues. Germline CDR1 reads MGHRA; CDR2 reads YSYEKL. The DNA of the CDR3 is TGCGCCAGCAGCCAGGGACAGGAGCTGGCTTTCTTT. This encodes CASSQGQELAFF.

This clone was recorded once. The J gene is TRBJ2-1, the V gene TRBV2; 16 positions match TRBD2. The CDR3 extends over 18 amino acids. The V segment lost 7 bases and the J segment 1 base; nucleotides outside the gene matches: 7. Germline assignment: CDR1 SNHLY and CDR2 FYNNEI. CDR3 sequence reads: CASTYGTSGRDSYNEQFF. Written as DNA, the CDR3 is TGTGCCAGCACCTACGGGACTAGCGGGAGGGATTCCTACAATGAGCAGTTCTTC.

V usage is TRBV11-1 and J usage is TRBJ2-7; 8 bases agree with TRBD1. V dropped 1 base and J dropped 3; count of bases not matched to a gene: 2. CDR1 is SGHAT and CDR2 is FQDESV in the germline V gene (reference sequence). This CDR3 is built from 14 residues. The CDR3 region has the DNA TGTGCCAGCAGCTTAGGGACAGGGAGCTACGAGCAGTACTTC. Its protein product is CASSLGTGSYEQYF.

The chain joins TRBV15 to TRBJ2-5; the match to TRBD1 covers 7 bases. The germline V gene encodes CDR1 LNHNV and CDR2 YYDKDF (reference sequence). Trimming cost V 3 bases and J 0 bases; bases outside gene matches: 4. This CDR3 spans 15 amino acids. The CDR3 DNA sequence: TGTGCCACCAGCAGTCGACAGGGTTACCAAGAGACCCAGTACTTC. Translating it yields CATSSRQGYQETQYF.

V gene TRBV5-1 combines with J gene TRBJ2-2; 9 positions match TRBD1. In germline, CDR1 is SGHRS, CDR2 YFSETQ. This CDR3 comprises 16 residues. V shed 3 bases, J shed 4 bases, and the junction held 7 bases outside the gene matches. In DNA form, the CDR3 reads TGCGCCAGCAGCTCGCCGGGACAGGGTATCACCGGGGAGCTGTTTTTT. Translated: CASSSPGQGITGELFF. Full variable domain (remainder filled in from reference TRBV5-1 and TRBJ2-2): KAGVTQTPRYLIKTRGQQVTLSCSPISGHRSVSWYQQTPGQGLQFLFEYFSETQRNKGNFPGRFSGRQFSNSRSEMNVSTLELGDSALYLCASSSPGQGITGELFFGEGSRLTVL.

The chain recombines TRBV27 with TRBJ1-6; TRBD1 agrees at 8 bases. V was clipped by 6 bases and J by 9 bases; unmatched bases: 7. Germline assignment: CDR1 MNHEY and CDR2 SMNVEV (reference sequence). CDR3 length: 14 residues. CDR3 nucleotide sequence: TGTGCCAGCAGCCAAGGACAGGGTGGTTCACCCCTCCACTTT. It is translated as CASSQGQGGSPLHF.

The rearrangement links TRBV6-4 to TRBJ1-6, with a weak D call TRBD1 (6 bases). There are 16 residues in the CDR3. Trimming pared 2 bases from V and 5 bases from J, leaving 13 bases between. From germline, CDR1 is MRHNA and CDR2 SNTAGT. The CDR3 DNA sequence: TGTGCCAGCAGTGACACACAGGGAACCCATAATTCACCCCTCCACTTT. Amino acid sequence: CASSDTQGTHNSPLHF.

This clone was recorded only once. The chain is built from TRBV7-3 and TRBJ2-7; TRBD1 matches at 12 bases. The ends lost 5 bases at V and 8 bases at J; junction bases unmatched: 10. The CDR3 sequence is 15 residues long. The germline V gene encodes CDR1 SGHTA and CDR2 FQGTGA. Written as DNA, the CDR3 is TGTGCCAGCAGCAGTGACGCAGGGACAGGGGGCAAGCAGTACTTC. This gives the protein CASSSDAGTGGKQYF.

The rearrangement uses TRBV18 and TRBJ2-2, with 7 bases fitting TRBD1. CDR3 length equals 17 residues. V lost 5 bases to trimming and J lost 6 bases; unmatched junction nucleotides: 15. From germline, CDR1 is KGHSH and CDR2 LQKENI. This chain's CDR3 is CASSYYGQDIPSGELFF. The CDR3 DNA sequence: TGTGCCAGCTCATACTATGGACAGGACATCCCTTCCGGGGAGCTGTTTTTT.

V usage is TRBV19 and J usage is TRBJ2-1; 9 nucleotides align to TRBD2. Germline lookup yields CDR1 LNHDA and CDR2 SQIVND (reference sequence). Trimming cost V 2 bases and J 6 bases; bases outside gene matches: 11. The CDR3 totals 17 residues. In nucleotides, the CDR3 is TGTGCCAGTAGTATAACGGGGAGAATAGCGGGGGCCAATGAGCAGTTCTTC. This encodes CASSITGRIAGANEQFF.

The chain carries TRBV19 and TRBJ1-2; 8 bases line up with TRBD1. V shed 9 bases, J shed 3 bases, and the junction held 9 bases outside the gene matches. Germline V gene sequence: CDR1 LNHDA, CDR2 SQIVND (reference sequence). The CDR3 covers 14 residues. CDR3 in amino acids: CASRSRGPDYGYTF. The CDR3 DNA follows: TGTGCCAGCAGGTCCAGGGGGCCAGACTATGGCTACACCTTC.

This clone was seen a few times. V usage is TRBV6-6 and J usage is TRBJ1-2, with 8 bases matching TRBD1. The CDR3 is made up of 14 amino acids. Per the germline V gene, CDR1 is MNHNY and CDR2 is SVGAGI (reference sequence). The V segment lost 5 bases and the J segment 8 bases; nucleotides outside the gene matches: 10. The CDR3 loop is CASSELTGVLGYTF. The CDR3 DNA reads TGTGCCAGCAGTGAGTTGACAGGGGTCTTAGGCTACACCTTC.

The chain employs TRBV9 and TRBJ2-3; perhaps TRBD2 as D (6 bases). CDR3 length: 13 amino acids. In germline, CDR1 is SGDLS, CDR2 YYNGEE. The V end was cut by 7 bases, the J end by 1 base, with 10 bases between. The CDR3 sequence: CASSAGRTDTQYF. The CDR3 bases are TGTGCCAGCTCCGCGGGGCGCACAGATACGCAGTATTTT.

CDR3 amino acids: CASSLDGHQYEQYF. CDR3 nucleotides: TGTGCCAGCAGCTTAGATGGACACCAGTACGAGCAGTACTTC. This chain connects TRBV7-2 to TRBJ2-7; a weak D match, TRBD1 (5 bases). V lost 1 base to trimming and J lost 4 bases, with 11 bases between them. The length of the CDR3 is 14 residues. CDR1 and CDR2 (germline): SGHTA, FQGNSA.

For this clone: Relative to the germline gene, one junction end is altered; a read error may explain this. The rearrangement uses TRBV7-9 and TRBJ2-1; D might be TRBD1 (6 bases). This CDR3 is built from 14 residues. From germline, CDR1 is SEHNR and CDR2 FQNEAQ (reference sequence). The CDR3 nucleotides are TGTTCCAGCAGCTTTCCTATACAGGGTAATGAGCAGTTCTTC. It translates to CSSSFPIQGNEQFF.

DNA for the CDR3: TGTGCCAGCAGCTTCAAGGAGCGTAGCACAGATACGCAGTATTTT. Its protein is CASSFKERSTDTQYF. V and J are TRBV5-4 and TRBJ2-3; the D is unclear. Germline CDR1 reads SGHNT; CDR2 reads YYREEE (reference sequence). Trimming shortened V by 2 bases and J by 0 bases, and 10 bases separated the two germline ends. The CDR3 has 15 amino acids.

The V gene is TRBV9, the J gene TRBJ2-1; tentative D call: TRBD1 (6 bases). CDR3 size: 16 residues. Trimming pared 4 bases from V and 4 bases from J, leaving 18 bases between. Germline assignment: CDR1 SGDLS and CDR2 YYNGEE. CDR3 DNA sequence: TGTGCCAGCAGCCGACAACCGGGACACGGATACAATGAGCAGTTCTTC. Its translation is CASSRQPGHGYNEQFF.

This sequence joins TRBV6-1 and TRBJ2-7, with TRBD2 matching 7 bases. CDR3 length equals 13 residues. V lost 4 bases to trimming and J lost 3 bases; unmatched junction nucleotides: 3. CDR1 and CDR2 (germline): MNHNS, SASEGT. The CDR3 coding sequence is TGTGCCAGCAGTGGGGGGGGGTTCTACGAGCAGTACTTC. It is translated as CASSGGGFYEQYF.